The 3 T cell receptor beta chains presented below share a single source sample, sequenced in a study of cytomegalovirus exposure and HLA in healthy donors. Generated by immunoSEQ multiplex PCR, the TCRdb table keeps only in-frame clones and is missing some. Here the sample spans roughly 180,000 clones, approximately 89% being singletons. The material sequenced was PBMCs. The receptors here all came from a man younger than 45 in good health and CMV-seropositive.

The V call is TRBV6-1, the J call TRBJ1-5, with a possible D match to TRBD1 (6 bases). Trimming removed 5 bases at V and 6 bases at J, with 11 bases between. The CDR3 runs to 13 residues. Germline V gives CDR1 MNHNS, CDR2 SASEGT. The CDR3 DNA follows: TGTGCCAGCAGTAACCAGGGGATTCAGCCCCAGCATTTT. Its protein is CASSNQGIQPQHF.

This clone has a handful of counts. This chain joins TRBV18 and TRBJ1-6; 7 positions match TRBD1. Trimming at V came to 3 bases and at J to 7 bases, leaving 3 bases not matched to a gene. The germline V gene encodes CDR1 KGHSH and CDR2 LQKENI. There are 14 residues in the CDR3. The DNA for the CDR3 is TGTGCCAGCTCACCGGTGACAGGGAATTCACCCCTCCACTTT. Translating gives CASSPVTGNSPLHF.

The chain carries TRBV5-1 and TRBJ2-7; no clear D. CDR1 SGHRS and CDR2 YFSETQ come from the germline V gene. V gave up 0 bases and J gave up 3 bases, with 4 bases separating them. This CDR3 spans 12 amino acids. DNA of the CDR3: TGCGCCAGCAGCTTGGCCAACTACGAGCAGTACTTC. It encodes CASSLANYEQYF.